The 21 T cell receptor beta chains below all came from one sample that was sequenced in a study of persistence of HIV-infected CD4 T cells. No antigen has been assigned to these receptors. The stimulus was an HIV-1 Gag 15-mer peptide pool, roughly 1 ug/peptide/mL. CD40L/CD69 double-negative CD45RO-high memory CD4+ T cells were collected. Sequencing used immunoSEQ version 4 in survey mode. Here immunoSEQ multiplex PCR was the method, and the copy in TCRdb shows in-frame clones only, minus some. The sample consists of about 36,000 clones, about 85% of them appearing once. The sequenced sample was cultured CD4+ T cells from PBMCs, obtained from a patient who received antiretroviral therapy. The source is an adult with HIV. The donor label of this sample is uncertain.

In its sample, this clone is large. This chain uses TRBV28 with TRBJ2-2; D gene unclear. Germline CDR1 and CDR2: MDHEN and SYDVKM. CDR3 length: 12 amino acids. Trimming stripped 3 bases from V and 5 bases from J, with 4 bases between. CDR3 residues: CASSFETGELFF. The CDR3, as DNA: TGTGCCAGCAGTTTTGAGACCGGGGAGCTGTTTTTT.

The chain combines TRBV28 with TRBJ1-5, with D perhaps TRBD1 (6 bases). V was cut by 0 bases and J by 1 base, with 13 bases left in between. The CDR3 is made up of 17 amino acids. Germline assignment: CDR1 MDHEN and CDR2 SYDVKM. In DNA, the CDR3 is TGTGCCAGCAGTTTATGGGGGGCAGGTGGGAGCAATCAGCCCCAGCATTTT. Protein sequence: CASSLWGAGGSNQPQHF.

The V gene is TRBV3-1 (or the pseudogene TRBV3-2), the J gene TRBJ2-2, with D unresolved. The V and J ends lost 5 bases and 6 bases respectively, with 7 bases between them. This CDR3 spans 12 amino acids. Per the germline V gene, CDR1 is LGHDT and CDR2 is YNNKEL (reference sequence). This CDR3 is CASSRGSGELFF. As DNA, the CDR3 is TGTGCCAGCAGCAGAGGCTCCGGGGAGCTGTTTTTT.

The chain has TRBV5-1 and TRBJ2-1; D is tentatively TRBD1 or TRBD2 (6 bases each). Germline loops: CDR1 SGHRS, CDR2 YFSETQ. The CDR3 spans 16 residues. The V and J ends lost 7 bases and 0 bases respectively, with 17 bases between them. The CDR3 loop reads CASYGDGGPSYNEQFF. As DNA, the CDR3 is TGCGCCAGCTACGGGGACGGGGGCCCCTCCTACAATGAGCAGTTCTTC.

The V call is TRBV6-5, the J call TRBJ2-5; weak D call: TRBD2 (7 bases). Germline CDR1 is MNHEY and CDR2 is SVGAGI. This CDR3 is built from 14 residues. Trimming removed 6 bases at V and 5 bases at J, with 16 bases between. CDR3 protein: CASRGGPGRETQYF. CDR3 DNA: TGTGCCAGCAGGGGGGGCCCCGGGAGGGAGACCCAGTACTTC.

This sequence joins TRBV2 and TRBJ1-1, with 7 nucleotides matching TRBD1. Germline CDR1 is SNHLY and CDR2 is FYNNEI. The CDR3 sequence is 13 residues long. J gave up 1 base and V 7 bases, and 3 bases lay outside the gene matches. The CDR3 region has the DNA TGTGCCAGCACTCGACAGGGGAACACTGAAGCTTTCTTT. Its translation is CASTRQGNTEAFF. The full variable domain, with the rest looked up from reference TRBV2 and TRBJ1-1, is EPEVTQTPSHQVTQMGQEVILRCVPISNHLYFYWYRQILGQKVEFLVSFYNNEISEKSEIFDDQFSVERPDGSNFTLKIRSTKLEDSAMYFCASTRQGNTEAFFGQGTRLTVV.

This rearrangement joins TRBV28 to TRBJ1-5, with D possibly matching TRBD1 (5 bases). The CDR3 runs to 16 residues. The V end was cut by 2 bases, the J end by 6 bases, with 17 bases between. Per the germline V gene, CDR1 is MDHEN and CDR2 is SYDVKM. CDR3 in amino acids: CASSLIRGLSSQPQHF. The CDR3 coding sequence is TGTGCCAGCAGTTTAATCCGGGGCCTTTCTAGTCAGCCCCAGCATTTT.

The V call is TRBV10-2, the J call TRBJ2-1, with TRBD1 matching over 7 bases. The CDR3 has 11 amino acids. Germline V gene lookup returns CDR1 WSHSY and CDR2 SAAADI. The trim removed 3 bases at V and 14 bases at J, leaving 4 bases unmatched. The DNA of the CDR3 is TGCGCCAGCAGTGAAGGGGGCCTGAAGTTCTTC. Its translation is CASSEGGLKFF.

The V and J genes are TRBV5-6 and TRBJ1-2; 7 bases are shared with TRBD1. The trim removed 4 bases at V and 2 bases at J, leaving 5 bases unmatched. Germline CDR1 and CDR2: SGHDT and YYEEEE. This CDR3 is 14 amino acids long. Here the CDR3 DNA reads TGTGCCAGCAGCCACATACAGGGGAACTATGGCTACACCTTC. This sequence encodes CASSHIQGNYGYTF.

J is TRBJ2-7 and V is TRBV5-5, with D uncertain. CDR3 length equals 11 residues. Trimming stripped 4 bases from V and 2 bases from J, with 4 bases between. CDR1 is SGHKS and CDR2 is YYEKEE in the germline V gene (reference sequence). CDR3 in DNA: TGTGCCAGCAGCGGGGCCTACGAGCAGTACTTC. Amino acid sequence: CASSGAYEQYF. Together with reference TRBV5-5 and TRBJ2-7, the CDR3 gives the full variable domain: DAGVTQSPTHLIKTRGQQVTLRCSPISGHKSVSWYQQVLGQGPQFIFQYYEKEERGRGNFPDRFSARQFPNYSSELNVNALLLGDSALYLCASSGAYEQYFGPGTRLTVT.

The chain has TRBV19 and TRBJ2-1, with 9 bases aligning to TRBD1. The CDR3 contains 15 residues. The germline CDR1 and CDR2 sequences are LNHDA and SQIVND (reference sequence). V lost 4 bases and J lost 8; bases outside the gene matches: 9. CDR3 nucleotide sequence: TGTGCCAGTAGTACCTGGGGACAGGGAGGCGATGAGCAGTTCTTC. It specifies CASSTWGQGGDEQFF.

This clone was observed once. The chain links TRBV27 to TRBJ2-3; possibly TRBD1 for D (5 bases). This CDR3 has 13 amino acids. Germline V gene sequence: CDR1 MNHEY, CDR2 SMNVEV (reference sequence). V was cut by 3 bases and J by 4 bases, with 8 bases left in between. CDR3 in DNA: TGTGCCAGCAGTTTCCGACAGTCAGATACGCAGTATTTT. This encodes CASSFRQSDTQYF.

This chain uses TRBV5-4 with TRBJ2-2, with D tentatively TRBD1 or TRBD2 (5 bases each). The CDR3 covers 18 residues. V was pared by 5 bases and J by 3 bases, with 23 bases between. Germline lookup yields CDR1 SGHNT and CDR2 YYREEE (reference sequence). The CDR3 spells CASSPMGRRVVDTGELFF. The CDR3 nucleotides are TGTGCCAGCAGTCCGATGGGACGCCGGGTAGTGGACACCGGGGAGCTGTTTTTT.

The rearrangement joins TRBV28 to TRBJ2-7, with 8 bases that match TRBD1. The CDR3 has 16 amino acids. V lost 5 bases and J lost 3; bases outside the gene matches: 12. Per germline, CDR1 MDHEN and CDR2 SYDVKM. Here the CDR3 reads CASSPPPGTGNYEQYF. CDR3 bases: TGTGCCAGCAGTCCCCCTCCCGGGACAGGTAACTACGAGCAGTACTTC.

The chain joins TRBV6-2 or TRBV6-3 to TRBJ2-1, with 10 bases fitting TRBD1. The junction had 15 bases not matched to a gene; V was cut back by 4 bases and J by 9 bases. Germline assignment: CDR1 MNHEY and CDR2 SVGEGT. The CDR3 loop spans 17 amino acids. CDR3 amino acids: CASSWGGADRGLGEQFF. The CDR3, as DNA: TGTGCCAGCAGTTGGGGGGGGGCAGACAGGGGGCTTGGTGAGCAGTTCTTC.

The chain recombines TRBV4-1 with TRBJ1-6; TRBD1 matches 9 bases. The CDR3 totals 18 residues. The germline gives CDR1 MGHRA, CDR2 YSYEKL. The trim removed 3 bases at V and 7 bases at J, leaving 13 bases unmatched. The CDR3, as DNA: TGCGCCAGCAGCCAGAGCATGGGAGCCGGGACAGGGAATTCACCCCTCCACTTT. This encodes CASSQSMGAGTGNSPLHF.

This clone was picked up a small number of times. The rearrangement links TRBV18 to TRBJ1-3; 7 nucleotides line up with TRBD1. This CDR3 has 16 amino acids. CDR1 is KGHSH, CDR2 LQKENI, per germline. The trim removed 3 bases at V and 4 bases at J, leaving 9 bases unmatched. CDR3 residues: CASSPSGGSKGNTIYF. Written as DNA, the CDR3 is TGTGCCAGCTCACCCTCAGGGGGATCGAAGGGAAACACCATATATTTT.

The genes are TRBV28 and TRBJ1-6; tentatively, D is TRBD1 (6 bases). The V end lost 6 bases, the J end lost 0 bases, and 9 bases lay between the germline ends. Germline-derived CDR1 and CDR2 are MDHEN and SYDVKM. The CDR3 spans 15 residues. The CDR3 nucleotides read TGTGCCAGCAGGAAACAGGGCTCCTATAATTCACCCCTCCACTTT. It yields the protein CASRKQGSYNSPLHF.

The chain couples TRBV2 to TRBJ1-5; 8 nucleotides align to TRBD1. This CDR3 comprises 17 residues. The junction had 9 bases not matched to a gene; V was cut back by 5 bases and J by 0 bases. Germline V gene sequence: CDR1 SNHLY, CDR2 FYNNEI. The CDR3: CASSRDRGTNSNQPQHF. CDR3 nucleotide sequence: TGTGCCAGCAGTCGCGACAGGGGCACTAATAGCAATCAGCCCCAGCATTTT.

The rearrangement uses TRBV28 and TRBJ1-1, with 8 bases fitting TRBD1. CDR3 length: 18 residues. Germline V CDR1 and CDR2: MDHEN, SYDVKM. V lost 6 bases and J lost 0; bases outside the gene matches: 15. The CDR3 DNA is TGTGCCAGCAGAACTGAAATCAGACAGGGGACTATGAACACTGAAGCTTTCTTT. Its protein product is CASRTEIRQGTMNTEAFF.

The chain carries TRBV5-1 and TRBJ2-3, with 7 bases that match TRBD1. The germline V gene encodes CDR1 SGHRS and CDR2 YFSETQ. V lost 4 bases, J lost 3 bases, and 8 bases stayed unmatched. This CDR3 has 15 residues. The CDR3 region has the DNA TGCGCCAGCAGCCCCTGGGACAGACATACAGATACGCAGTATTTT. Amino acid sequence: CASSPWDRHTDTQYF.